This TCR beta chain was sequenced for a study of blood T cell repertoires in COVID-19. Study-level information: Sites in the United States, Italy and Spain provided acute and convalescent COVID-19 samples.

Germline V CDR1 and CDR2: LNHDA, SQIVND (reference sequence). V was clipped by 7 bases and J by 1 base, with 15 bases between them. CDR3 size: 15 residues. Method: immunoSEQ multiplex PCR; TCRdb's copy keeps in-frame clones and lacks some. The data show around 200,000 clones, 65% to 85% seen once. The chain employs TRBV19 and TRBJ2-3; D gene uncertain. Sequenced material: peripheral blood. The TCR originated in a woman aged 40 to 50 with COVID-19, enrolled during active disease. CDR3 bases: TGTGCCAGTAATCTACTTGCTTCGGGCACAGATACGCAGTATTTT. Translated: CASNLLASGTDTQYF.